This T cell receptor (beta chain) was profiled in a study of blood T cell repertoires in COVID-19. Profiled with immunoSEQ multiplex PCR; TCRdb holds only in-frame clones, not every one. The sample lists over 300,000 clones; around four fifths were seen once. CDR3 size: 15 residues. The germline V gene encodes CDR1 LGHNA and CDR2 YSLEER. The J segment lost 2 bases and the V segment lost 3 bases, leaving 5 bases of the junction unmatched. This TCR was recovered from a woman aged 45-65 years with acute or convalescent COVID-19. The chain uses TRBV4-3 and TRBJ1-1, with 8 bases identical to TRBD1. The sample taken for sequencing was peripheral blood. The CDR3 loop reads CASSQEGQGNTEAFF. CDR3 DNA sequence: TGCGCCAGCAGCCAGGAAGGACAGGGAAACACTGAAGCTTTCTTT.